This T cell receptor (beta chain) was retrieved from a study of T cell changes during pregnancy in multiple sclerosis. CDR1 and CDR2 from the germline V gene are LGHNA and YNFKEQ. The V gene lost 0 bases and the J gene lost 6 bases, with 11 bases spanning the gap. The CDR3 runs to 14 residues. The method was immunoSEQ multiplex PCR; TCRdb's version includes in-frame clones alone and lacks a portion of them. Among tens of thousands of clones, 80% to 95% were seen once, and the ten largest hold roughly 0.47%. The sequence was obtained from a female donor with multiple sclerosis, enrolled in a pregnancy study. The sample was CD4+ T cells from peripheral blood mononuclear cells, taken in the third trimester of pregnancy. The chain couples TRBV4-2 to TRBJ1-2, with a tentative D call TRBD1 (5 bases). CDR3 nucleotides: TGTGCCAGCAGCCAAGATTCCAGGGATCATGGCTACACCTTC. This gives the protein CASSQDSRDHGYTF.